This is a list of T cell receptor beta chains from one sample in a study of blood T cell repertoires in COVID-19. The data were produced by immunoSEQ multiplex PCR, yet TCRdb's version contains in-frame clones alone and is incomplete. Among some 74,000 clones listed, 70% to 90% were seen once. The source material was peripheral blood. The receptor set was obtained from a man between 50 and 59 years old with acute or convalescent COVID-19. Both conserved end residues are part of each CDR3. The D gene is left open where the match is weak. Expanded clones are given a class, and other clones once, few, many or no size at all.

clone_size | j_call | v_call | d_call | cdr3_aa | cdr3_nt
NA | TRBJ1-4 | TRBV6-5 | NA | CASTSTPRSEKLFF | TGTGCCAGCACCTCGACCCCCCGGAGTGAAAAACTGTTTTTT
NA | TRBJ2-4 | TRBV2 | TRBD1 | CASSTGQGDIQYF | TGTGCCAGCAGTACCGGACAGGGAGACATTCAGTACTTC
NA | TRBJ2-2 | TRBV18 | NA | CASSPPSITGELFF | TGTGCCAGCTCACCCCCTAGCATTACCGGGGAGCTGTTTTTT
few | TRBJ2-7 | TRBV7-9 | TRBD1 | CASSPVGGTGLGGTYEQYF | TGTGCCAGCAGCCCGGTCGGCGGGACAGGGCTCGGAGGGACCTACGAGCAGTACTTC
NA | TRBJ1-1 | TRBV13 | NA | CASSLGANTEAFF | TGTGCCAGCAGCTTAGGAGCGAACACTGAAGCTTTCTTT
NA | TRBJ2-3 | TRBV7-6 | NA | CASSLGGGRGTDTQYF | TGTGCCAGCAGCTTAGGTGGGGGCAGGGGCACAGATACGCAGTATTTT
few | TRBJ1-5 | TRBV29-1 | NA | CSVETGGANQPQHF | TGCAGCGTTGAAACGGGGGGCGCAAATCAGCCCCAGCATTTT
NA | TRBJ2-5 | TRBV18 | NA | CATSGDRQETQYF | TGTGCCACCTCGGGGGACAGACAAGAGACCCAGTACTTC
NA | TRBJ2-2 | TRBV10-1 | NA | CASSESGGAGELFF | TGCGCCAGCAGTGAGTCCGGAGGGGCCGGGGAGCTGTTTTTT
NA | TRBJ1-6 | TRBV24-1 | TRBD1 | CATGGGPGHLLDSPLHF | TGTGCCACAGGGGGCGGTCCGGGCCATCTTTTGGATTCACCCCTCCACTTT
NA | TRBJ1-2 | TRBV19 | NA | CASSQGGTYGYTF | TGTGCCAGTAGTCAAGGCGGGACCTATGGCTACACCTTC
NA | TRBJ1-3 | TRBV6-4 | NA | CARTTVGLPGNTIYF | TGTGCCAGAACGACAGTGGGGCTCCCTGGAAACACCATATATTTT
NA | TRBJ2-5 | TRBV3-1/TRBV3-2 | NA | CASSQERKETQYF | TGTGCCAGCAGCCAGGAGCGAAAGGAGACCCAGTACTTC
NA | TRBJ1-5 | TRBV6-5 | NA | CASSYSPRSNQPQHF | TGTGCCAGCAGTTACTCCCCCCGTAGCAATCAGCCCCAGCATTTT